This TCR beta chain was observed in a study of T-cell reconstitution after alpha-beta-depleted transplantation in children. Study outcomes and limitations: It was newly produced T cells that mostly accounted for T-cell counts and diversity one year after transplant. The high TCRbeta diversity at day 60 in some patients came from surviving recipient T cells and thymic progenitors. There were reportedly several hundred expanded graft clones from which alpha-beta T cells came about two months after transplant.

Molecular barcoding with unique molecular identifiers was used for the TCRbeta library. TCRdb recomputed calls from the PCR reads with MiXCR, one row per CDR3 protein. The data show approximately 82,000 distinct CDR3 sequences, 15% to 18% seen once. The CDR3 is made up of 17 amino acids. Germline CDR1 and CDR2: LGHNA and YNFKEQ. V lost 3 bases and J lost 3, with 21 bases in between. Of note for this clonotype: The antigen remains undetermined.

The genes are TRBV4-2 and TRBJ2-7; D might be TRBD1 or TRBD2, each matching 5 bases. The starting material was PBMCs, mostly from graft donor cells, obtained 180 days after TCRalphabeta/CD19-depleted stem cell transplant. The sequence came from a male patient aged 2-15 years who had a stem cell transplant for acute lymphoblastic leukemia, so the T cells may come from the graft donor. The CDR3 sequence is CASSHYAAGTTNYEQYF. The CDR3 bases are TGTGCCAGCAGCCATTATGCCGCAGGGACCACTAACTACGAGCAGTACTTC.